Following are 5 T cell receptor beta chains from one sample sequenced in a study of cytomegalovirus exposure and HLA in healthy donors. PCR involved 60 Vbeta and 13 Jbeta primers. The protocol was immunoSEQ multiplex PCR, while the TCRdb copy is restricted to in-frame clones and leaves out a portion. This table holds approximately 79,000 clones, around 78% found once. The sample was PBMCs. The receptors shown here come from a male donor in good health and CMV-seropositive.

This chain links TRBV28 with TRBJ2-7; D perhaps matches TRBD2 (6 bases). The V gene's germline CDR1 is MDHEN and CDR2 SYDVKM. The CDR3 has 14 residues. V dropped 7 bases and J dropped 2 bases, with 15 bases sitting between them. DNA for the CDR3: TGTGCCAGCATCTCCGGGACTGGAACCTACGAGCAGTACTTC. Protein product: CASISGTGTYEQYF.

The chain recombines TRBV28 with TRBJ1-2, with TRBD1 as a possible D gene (5 bases). The CDR3 spans 14 residues. Germline V CDR1 and CDR2: MDHEN, SYDVKM. V lost 5 bases, J lost 3 bases, and 13 bases lay in between. The CDR3 is CASSRGSGYYGYTF. CDR3 nucleotides: TGTGCCAGCAGTCGTGGGTCAGGGTACTATGGCTACACCTTC.

The chain is built from TRBV2 and TRBJ2-7; 8 bases align to TRBD1. Germline CDR1 is SNHLY and CDR2 is FYNNEI. The CDR3 loop spans 14 amino acids. Trimming cost V 8 bases and J 3 bases; bases outside gene matches: 9. CDR3 in DNA: TGTGCCAGCCAAAGATCCGGACAGGGCTACGAGCAGTACTTC. Its protein product is CASQRSGQGYEQYF.

The CDR3 loop is CASSFGGGAFTYEQYF. The CDR3 nucleotides read TGTGCCAGCAGTTTTGGCGGGGGGGCGTTCACCTACGAGCAGTACTTC. The chain uses TRBV6-6 and TRBJ2-7; 9 bases line up with TRBD2. Germline V gives CDR1 MNHNY, CDR2 SVGAGI (reference sequence). The CDR3 contains 16 residues. The junction had 9 bases not matched to a gene; V was cut back by 4 bases and J by 2 bases.

The rearrangement uses TRBV18 and TRBJ2-1, with D maybe TRBD2 (5 bases). Germline V gene data show CDR1 as KGHSH and CDR2 as LQKENI. The germline V and J ends were trimmed by 5 bases and 9 bases, with 29 bases remaining between them. This CDR3 is 18 amino acids long. CDR3 sequence (DNA): TGTGCCAGCTCAGGCTCCGGACTCCCCTCCTCCGTTTCGGGTGAGCAGTTCTTC. Protein: CASSGSGLPSSVSGEQFF.